This entry describes one T cell receptor beta chain. There is no known antigen for this receptor. It has no much larger one-base neighbor in the sample; base qualities were not kept. Stable Graves' hyperthyroidism was defined as no progression to ophthalmopathy during 18 months of follow-up. Hyperthyroidism patients were newly diagnosed, had a disease duration of under 2 months, and were aged 18 to 65 years. Patients with uncontrolled infections, other autoimmune diseases, pregnancy or lactation were excluded. Diagnoses were established on the basis of clinical symptoms, serum thyroxine and TRAb, thyroid ultrasound, and orbital computed tomography. Ficoll-Paque density gradient centrifugation was used to isolate PBMCs from around 9.1 ml of fresh peripheral blood. Total RNA was extracted with Trizol reagent, and quality was checked on an Agilent 2100 Bioanalyzer. V loses 3 bases, J loses 0 bases, and the germline ends lie 5 bases apart. Taken from the germline V gene, the CDR1 and CDR2 loops are MNHNS and SASEGT. The CDR3, from cysteine to phenylalanine, totals 14 residues. Of all the DNA, just the CDR3 is kept, 42 bases in frame from base 1.

TCR beta CDR3 regions were amplified from RNA transcripts. The first round of RT-PCR for the TCR CDR3 was performed with the HTBI primer set and the Qiagen OneStep RT-PCR kit. The libraries were constructed in a second round of multiplex PCR and then size-selected and purified. Libraries were sequenced paired-end with 100 bp reads on an Illumina HiSeq2000. In the paper's pipeline: SOAPnuke was used to process the raw data, removing reads that contained adapters or uncalled bases, had a mean Phred below 15, or lacked an exact match to the constant primer or identifier. COPE v1.2.5 was used to merge the high-quality paired reads, and each unique nucleotide sequence was defined as a clonotype. MiTCR v1.1 was used to align the clonotypes against IMGT TRBV, TRBD and TRBJ reference segments. Only V-J combinations with frequency above 0.0001, covering about 99% of repertoires, were analysed. The TCS score was defined as the ratio of F50 (clonal expansion) to E x V (chaos), calculated using BLOSUM62-based TCRdist between CDR3 peptides within each V-J. Welch's t-statistics and random forest reduced 514 V-J features to roughly 13, which were used in a naive Bayes classifier (R e1071). TCRdb reran the public reads through fastp at Q25 and MiXCR, keeping productive beta chains. Each CDR3 protein appears once, grouped with its most common genes and DNA. The V and J calls were determined by TCRdb, not by the authors. This sample lists under 350,000 distinct CDR3 sequences; roughly a fifth were detected once. Over 40% of the sample comes from the top ten.

The data derive from a study of T cells in Graves' hyperthyroidism and ophthalmopathy (dated by TCRdb to the late 2010s). For the wider study: Peripheral blood was collected at initial diagnosis, before any treatment. To identify distinguishing TCR V-J signatures, a discovery cohort of around 98 patients was used, comprising 43 with Graves' ophthalmopathy and under 60 with stable Graves' hyperthyroidism. An independent validation cohort of under 20 hyperthyroidism patients and some 15 patients who later progressed to ophthalmopathy tested prospective prediction of ophthalmopathy. The 100 discovery patients were randomly split 7:3 into training and test sets. In several Graves' hyperthyroidism patients, the study also compared T-cell repertoires from thyroid tissue with T-cell repertoires from blood. After sampling, hyperthyroidism patients received methimazole starting at 30 mg daily, and ophthalmopathy patients received high-dose intravenous methylprednisolone. According to the paper, TCR Vbeta CDR3 sequencing was carried out on 120 to 150 peripheral blood samples, which came from approximately 43 ophthalmopathy, 70 to 80 hyperthyroidism and some 17 progressor patients.

General conclusions and limits of the study: In validation, progression to ophthalmopathy was predicted by the model with roughly 69% sensitivity and 72.22% specificity, a median of about 6 months before onset. A model built on a 13 V-J signature distinguished ophthalmopathy from stable hyperthyroidism, reaching around 88% sensitivity and around 81% specificity in cross-validation and 80%/75% in testing. Most expanded thyroid clonotypes (frequency above 0.001) were also found in blood, which suggests that blood repertoires may mirror thyroid immune responses. Sample size was not statistically predetermined, and blinding of investigators to group allocation was not performed.

This TCR was recovered from a woman in her forties or fifties with Graves' hyperthyroidism. The V and J genes are TRBV6-1 and TRBJ1-4, with the D segment identity uncertain. Material for sequencing was blood. Read as DNA, the sequence is TGTGCCAGCAGTGATCTTGCAACTAATGAAAAACTGTTTTTT. It codes for CASSDLATNEKLFF.